Described below is a single TCR beta chain sequence and its context. Its antigen is undetermined. These data originate in a study of cytomegalovirus exposure and HLA in healthy donors. The study's findings and limits: The majority of TCR sequences were rare, yet some public TCRs appeared in many donors. Cytomegalovirus status was reportedly diagnosed by the classifier with high sensitivity and specificity. The study recorded over 150 TCR beta chains that were cytomegalovirus-associated. In a later analysis, first-cohort TCR clusters were found to tend to co-occur in the 120 or so validation repertoires.

Repertoires were generated with immunoSEQ multiplex PCR, while TCRdb's copy carries only in-frame clones and drops some. The sample gives 120,000 or so clones, about 82% of which show up once; around 5.1% is in the top ten. V was trimmed by 4 bases and J by 1 base, leaving 7 bases between them. The V gene's germline CDR1 is SGHNT and CDR2 YYREEE (reference sequence). The CDR3 runs to 13 residues. Sequencing input: PBMCs. This clonotype was sampled from a man aged 18 to 30 in good health and CMV-seronegative. The J gene is TRBJ2-3, the V gene TRBV5-4; the D is unclear. Here the CDR3 DNA reads TGTGCCAGCAGCAACCAGGGCACAGATACGCAGTATTTT. Encoded protein: CASSNQGTDTQYF.